The subject of this entry is one T cell receptor beta chain. The antigen is not known. This record belongs to a study of cytomegalovirus exposure and HLA in healthy donors. Findings and limits, study-wide: A later analysis found that most CMV-associated TCR beta chains appeared HLA-restricted. V segments that were indistinguishable, TRBV6-2 and TRBV6-3 among them, were omitted from analysis.

Trimming removed 0 bases at V and 4 bases at J, with 12 bases between. CDR3 length: 15 amino acids. Germline V gene lookup returns CDR1 SGHTA and CDR2 FQGNSA. Primers included in the PCR were 60 Vbeta and 13 Jbeta primers. Authors' processing steps: Roughly 10 million shared chains were among roughly 81 million unique TCR beta chains counted in a later analysis. Clones were sequenced by immunoSEQ multiplex PCR, and TCRdb holds only the in-frame ones, with some missing. V, J and clone size are taken as reported in that table, and D and trimming were inferred from the DNA itself. This table holds hundreds of thousands of clones, 78% found once.

This TCR was sampled from a boy aged 10-17 years in good health and CMV-seronegative. The V and J genes are TRBV7-2 and TRBJ1-1, with a tentative D call TRBD1 (5 bases). Sequencing was performed on PBMCs. CDR3 nucleotide sequence: TGTGCCAGCAGCTTAGCGCACGGAGGGGTCACTGAAGCTTTCTTT. It is translated as CASSLAHGGVTEAFF.